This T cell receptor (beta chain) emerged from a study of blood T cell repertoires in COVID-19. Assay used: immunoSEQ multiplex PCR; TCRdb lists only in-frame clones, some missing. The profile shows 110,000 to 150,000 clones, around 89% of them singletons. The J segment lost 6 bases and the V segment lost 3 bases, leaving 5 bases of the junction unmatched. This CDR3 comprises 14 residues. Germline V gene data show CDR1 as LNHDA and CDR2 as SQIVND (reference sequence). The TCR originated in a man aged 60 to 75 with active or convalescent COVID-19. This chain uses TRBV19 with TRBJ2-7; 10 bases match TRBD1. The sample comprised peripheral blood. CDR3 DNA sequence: TGTGCCAGTAGTATCCGGGACAGGGGAGTCGAGCAGTACTTC. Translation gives CASSIRDRGVEQYF.